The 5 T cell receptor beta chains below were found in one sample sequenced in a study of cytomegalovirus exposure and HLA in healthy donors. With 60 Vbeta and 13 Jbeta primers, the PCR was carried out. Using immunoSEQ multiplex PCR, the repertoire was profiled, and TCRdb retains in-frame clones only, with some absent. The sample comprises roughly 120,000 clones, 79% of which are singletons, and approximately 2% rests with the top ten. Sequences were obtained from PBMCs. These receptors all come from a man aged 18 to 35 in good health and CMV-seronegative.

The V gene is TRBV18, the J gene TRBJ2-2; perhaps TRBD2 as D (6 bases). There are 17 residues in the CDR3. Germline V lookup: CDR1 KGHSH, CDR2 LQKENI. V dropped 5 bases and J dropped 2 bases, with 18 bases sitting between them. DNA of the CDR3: TGTGCCAGCTCATTCAATAGCGGAGGGGTAAACACCGGGGAGCTGTTTTTT. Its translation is CASSFNSGGVNTGELFF. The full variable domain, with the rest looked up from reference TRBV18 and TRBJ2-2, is NAGVMQNPRHLVRRRGQEARLRCSPMKGHSHVYWYRQLPEEGLKFMVYLQKENIIDESGMPKERFSAEFPKEGPSILRIQQVVRGDSAAYFCASSFNSGGVNTGELFFGEGSRLTVL.

The CDR3 protein is CASSPGLADEQYV. CDR3 bases: TGTGCCAGCAGCCCCGGACTAGCGGACGAGCAGTACGTC. This rearrangement joins TRBV7-9 to TRBJ2-7; TRBD2 aligns across 10 bases. CDR1 is SEHNR, CDR2 FQNEAQ, per germline (reference sequence). This CDR3 spans 13 amino acids. V was pared by 5 bases and J by 5 bases, with 3 bases of the junction left unmatched.

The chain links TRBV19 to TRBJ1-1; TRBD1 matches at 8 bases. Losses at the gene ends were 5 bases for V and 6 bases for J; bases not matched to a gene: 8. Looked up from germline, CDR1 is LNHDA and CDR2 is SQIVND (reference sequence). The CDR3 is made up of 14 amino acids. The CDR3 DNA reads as TGTGCCAGTAGTTTCGGACAGGGACAGGCTGAAGCTTTCTTT. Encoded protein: CASSFGQGQAEAFF.

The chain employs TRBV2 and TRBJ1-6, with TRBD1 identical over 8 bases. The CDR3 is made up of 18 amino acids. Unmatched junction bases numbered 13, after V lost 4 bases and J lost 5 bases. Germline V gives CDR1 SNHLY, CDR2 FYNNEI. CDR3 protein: CASSGGQGGNRNNSPLHF. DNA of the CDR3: TGTGCCAGCAGTGGTGGACAGGGAGGGAACCGAAATAATTCACCCCTCCACTTT.

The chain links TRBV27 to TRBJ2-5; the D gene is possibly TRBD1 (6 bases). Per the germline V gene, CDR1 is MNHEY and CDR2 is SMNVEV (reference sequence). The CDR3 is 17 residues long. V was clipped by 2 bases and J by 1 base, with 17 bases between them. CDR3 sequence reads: CASSLRADREIQETQYF. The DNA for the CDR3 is TGTGCCAGCAGTTTACGAGCGGACAGAGAGATCCAAGAGACCCAGTACTTC.